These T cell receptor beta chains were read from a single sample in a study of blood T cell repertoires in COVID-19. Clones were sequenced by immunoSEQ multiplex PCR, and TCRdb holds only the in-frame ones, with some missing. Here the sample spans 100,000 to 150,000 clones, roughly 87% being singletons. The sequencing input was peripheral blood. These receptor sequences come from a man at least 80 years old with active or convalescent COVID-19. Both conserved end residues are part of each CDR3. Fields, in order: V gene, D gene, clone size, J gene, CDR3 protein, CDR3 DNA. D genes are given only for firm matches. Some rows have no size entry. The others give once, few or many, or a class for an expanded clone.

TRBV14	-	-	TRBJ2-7	CASSRIDGLGDEQYF	TGTGCCAGCAGCCGGATAGATGGCCTCGGGGACGAGCAGTACTTC
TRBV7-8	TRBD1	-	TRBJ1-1	CASSFNRGNTEAFF	TGTGCCAGCAGCTTCAACAGGGGAAATACTGAAGCTTTCTTT
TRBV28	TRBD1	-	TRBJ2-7	CASIPGQGAYEQYF	TGTGCCAGCATTCCGGGACAGGGGGCCTACGAGCAGTACTTC
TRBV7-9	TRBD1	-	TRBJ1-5	CASSSGTDSNQPQHF	TGTGCCAGCAGCTCCGGGACAGATAGCAATCAGCCCCAGCATTTT
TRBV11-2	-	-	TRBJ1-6	CASSPNRVNSPLHF	TGTGCCAGCAGCCCGAACAGGGTCAACTCACCCCTCCACTTT
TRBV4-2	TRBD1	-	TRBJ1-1	CASSPRDRGETEAFF	TGTGCCAGCAGCCCGAGGGACAGGGGAGAGACTGAAGCTTTCTTT
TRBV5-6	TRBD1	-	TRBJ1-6	CASSTGQSNSPLHF	TGTGCCAGCAGCACGGGACAGTCCAATTCACCCCTCCACTTT
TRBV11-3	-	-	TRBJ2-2	CASSFVSGGELFF	TGTGCCAGCAGCTTTGTAAGCGGCGGGGAGCTGTTTTTT
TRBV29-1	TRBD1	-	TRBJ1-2	CSVQTGGAEYGYTF	TGCAGCGTTCAGACAGGGGGCGCGGAGTATGGCTACACCTTC
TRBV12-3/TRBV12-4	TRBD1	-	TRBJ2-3	CASRPDRGLLYF	TGTGCCAGCAGACCGGACAGGGGGCTTTTATATTTT
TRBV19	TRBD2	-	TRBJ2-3	CASRGLAGGSDTQYF	TGTGCCAGTAGGGGACTAGCGGGGGGGTCAGATACGCAGTATTTT
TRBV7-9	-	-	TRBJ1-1	CASSFGMNTEAFF	TGTGCCAGCAGCTTTGGCATGAACACTGAAGCTTTCTTT
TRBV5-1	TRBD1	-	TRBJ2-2	CASSSTGGNTGELFF	TGCGCCAGCAGCTCTACAGGGGGTAACACCGGGGAGCTGTTTTTT
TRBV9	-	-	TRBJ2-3	CASSGAGFRGDTQYF	TGTGCCAGCAGCGGGGCAGGCTTTCGGGGGGATACGCAGTATTTT
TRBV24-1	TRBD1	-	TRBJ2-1	CATSEPGQGRDEQFF	TGTGCCACCAGTGAACCCGGACAGGGGAGAGATGAGCAGTTCTTC
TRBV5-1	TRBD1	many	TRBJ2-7	CASSLAGDRGGEQYF	TGCGCCAGCAGCTTGGCCGGGGACAGGGGAGGCGAGCAGTACTTC
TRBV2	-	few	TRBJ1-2	CASSAVNYGYTF	TGTGCCAGCAGCGCAGTGAACTATGGCTACACCTTC
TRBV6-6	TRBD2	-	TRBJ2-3	CASSPLPGTTRTDTQYF	TGTGCCAGCAGTCCGCTACCGGGGACTACACGCACAGATACGCAGTATTTT
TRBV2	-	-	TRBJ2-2	CASSPTGLDGGELFF	TGTGCCAGCAGCCCGACAGGACTAGACGGCGGGGAGCTGTTTTTT
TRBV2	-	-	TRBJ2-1	CASSEARGGEQFF	TGTGCCAGCAGTGAAGCGAGGGGGGGTGAGCAGTTCTTC
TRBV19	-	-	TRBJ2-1	CASSVDSFSYNEQFF	TGTGCCAGTAGTGTAGACAGTTTCTCCTACAATGAGCAGTTCTTC
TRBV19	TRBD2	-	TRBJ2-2	CASTQLAGGGTGELFF	TGTGCCAGTACCCAACTAGCGGGGGGAGGGACCGGGGAGCTGTTTTTT
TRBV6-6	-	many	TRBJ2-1	CASSLFADEQFF	TGTGCCAGCAGTCTCTTTGCGGATGAGCAGTTCTTC
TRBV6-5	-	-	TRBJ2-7	CASSYRGDSYEQYF	TGTGCCAGCAGTTACAGGGGCGACTCCTACGAGCAGTACTTC
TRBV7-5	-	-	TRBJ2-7	CVRSLQRWDRGYEQYF	TGTGTCAGAAGCCTACAACGCTGGGACAGGGGCTACGAGCAGTACTTC
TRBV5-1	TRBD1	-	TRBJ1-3	CASSMGQGGNTIYF	TGCGCCAGCAGCATGGGACAGGGTGGAAACACCATATATTTT
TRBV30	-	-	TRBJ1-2	CAWTEGVLRGYTF	TGTGCCTGGACTGAGGGAGTCTTGAGAGGCTACACCTTC
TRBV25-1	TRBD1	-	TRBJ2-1	CASSPFWTGGDEQFF	TGTGCCAGCAGCCCCTTTTGGACAGGGGGCGATGAGCAGTTCTTC
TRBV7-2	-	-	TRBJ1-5	CASSLVSGNQPQHF	TGTGCCAGCAGCTTAGTTTCGGGGAATCAGCCCCAGCATTTT
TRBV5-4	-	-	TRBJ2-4	CASRPSSDRSKNIQYF	TGTGCCAGCAGACCATCTTCAGACAGATCAAAAAACATTCAGTACTTC
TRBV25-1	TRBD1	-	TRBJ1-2	CASEDRGRGGYTF	TGTGCCAGCGAGGACAGGGGACGGGGCGGCTACACCTTC
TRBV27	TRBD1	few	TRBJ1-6	CASTRDRGNSPLHF	TGTGCCAGCACCAGGGACAGGGGGAATTCACCCCTCCACTTT
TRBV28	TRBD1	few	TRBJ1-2	CASSFSGQVYGYTF	TGTGCCAGCAGCTTTTCCGGACAGGTATATGGCTACACCTTC
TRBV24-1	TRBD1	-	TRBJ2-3	CATSDGRQGALSTDTQYF	TGTGCCACCAGTGATGGGAGACAGGGGGCTTTGAGCACAGATACGCAGTATTTT
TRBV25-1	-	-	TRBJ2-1	CASSGSLVPRSYNEQFF	TGTGCCAGCAGTGGATCCCTAGTACCCCGCTCCTACAATGAGCAGTTCTTC
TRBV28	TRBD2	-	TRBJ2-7	CASSYSGARSYEQYF	TGTGCCAGCTCCTATAGCGGGGCAAGGTCCTACGAGCAGTACTTC
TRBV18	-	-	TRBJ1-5	CASSPQVAVNNQPQHF	TGTGCCAGCTCACCACAAGTGGCCGTGAACAATCAGCCCCAGCATTTT
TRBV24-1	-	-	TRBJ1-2	CATSLSGIGYGYTF	TGTGCCACCTCTCTCTCAGGGATCGGCTATGGCTACACCTTC
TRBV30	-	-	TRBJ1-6	CAWSVSPLGMGTSSYNSPLHF	-
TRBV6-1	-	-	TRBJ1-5	CASSGLADSIYQPQHF	TGTGCCAGCAGTGGACTTGCGGACAGCATTTATCAGCCCCAGCATTTT
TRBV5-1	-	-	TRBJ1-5	CASSPGTLNQPQHF	TGCGCCAGCAGCCCGGGGACACTGAATCAGCCCCAGCATTTT
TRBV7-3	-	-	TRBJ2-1	CASSPEPPASSYNEQFF	TGTGCCAGCAGCCCCGAACCCCCTGCGAGCTCCTACAATGAGCAGTTCTTC
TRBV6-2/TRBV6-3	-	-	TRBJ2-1	CASSRTASTYNEQFF	TGTGCCAGCAGCAGGACAGCGAGCACCTACAATGAGCAGTTCTTC
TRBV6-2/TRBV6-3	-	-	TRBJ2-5	CASSYSRGRGQETQYF	TGTGCCAGCAGTTACTCGAGGGGGAGGGGTCAAGAGACCCAGTACTTC
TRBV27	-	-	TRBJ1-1	CASRRTGPNTEAFF	TGTGCCAGCAGACGTACAGGCCCGAACACTGAAGCTTTCTTT
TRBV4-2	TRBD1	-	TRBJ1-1	CASSQAVGQGGAEAFF	TGTGCCAGCAGCCAGGCCGTGGGACAGGGGGGAGCTGAAGCTTTCTTT
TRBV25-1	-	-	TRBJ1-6	CASSERGWDSPLHF	TGTGCCAGCAGTGAAAGGGGTTGGGATTCACCCCTCCACTTT
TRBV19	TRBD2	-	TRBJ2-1	CASSMGGSLGGNEQFF	TGTGCCAGTAGTATGGGCGGGAGTTTAGGTGGCAATGAGCAGTTCTTC
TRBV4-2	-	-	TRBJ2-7	CASSPGRGSYEQYF	TGTGCCAGCAGCCCCGGCAGGGGATCCTACGAGCAGTACTTC
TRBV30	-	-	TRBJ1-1	CAWSVAVRNTEAFF	TGTGCCTGGAGTGTTGCTGTCAGGAACACTGAAGCTTTCTTT
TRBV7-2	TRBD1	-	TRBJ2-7	CASSLGGTAFSYEQYF	TGTGCCAGCAGCTTAGGAGGGACAGCCTTCTCCTACGAGCAGTACTTC
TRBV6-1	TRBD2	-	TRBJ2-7	CASSEAGSGRGSMYEQYF	TGTGCCAGCAGTGAAGCCGGGTCGGGGCGGGGGAGCATGTACGAGCAGTACTTC